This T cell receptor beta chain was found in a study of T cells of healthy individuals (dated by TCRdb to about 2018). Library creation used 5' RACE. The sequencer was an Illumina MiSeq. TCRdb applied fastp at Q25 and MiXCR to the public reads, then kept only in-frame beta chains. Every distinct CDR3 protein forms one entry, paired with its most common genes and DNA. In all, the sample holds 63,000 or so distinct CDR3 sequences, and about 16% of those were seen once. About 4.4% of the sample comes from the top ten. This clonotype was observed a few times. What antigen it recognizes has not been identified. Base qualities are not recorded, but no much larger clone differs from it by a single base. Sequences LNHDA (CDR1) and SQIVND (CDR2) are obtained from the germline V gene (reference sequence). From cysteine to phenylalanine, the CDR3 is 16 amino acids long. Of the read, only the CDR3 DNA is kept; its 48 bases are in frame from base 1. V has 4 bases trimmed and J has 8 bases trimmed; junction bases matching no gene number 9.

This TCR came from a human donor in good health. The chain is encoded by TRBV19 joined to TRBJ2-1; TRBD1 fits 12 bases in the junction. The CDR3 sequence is CASSTRHRDRGHEQFF. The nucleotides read TGTGCCAGTAGTACCAGGCACCGGGACAGGGGGCATGAGCAGTTCTTC.